The entry below gives a single TCR beta chain sequence along with its context. Which antigen it targets is not known. Base-call qualities are not available, and no considerably larger clone is one nucleotide away. The sample is drawn from a study of graft-versus-host responses after intestinal transplantation (dated by TCRdb to the early 2020s). Study-wide context: The transplants that recipients got were multivisceral, liver-intestinal, or isolated intestinal. Anti-thymocyte globulin induction was given to all recipients, followed by maintenance tacrolimus and steroids for two to four years. After intestinal transplantation, graft-versus-host and host-versus-graft alloreactive T cell clones were followed in the graft, circulation and bone marrow using bulk TCR-beta CDR3 sequencing. Alloreactive clones were identified by sequencing pre-transplant mixed lymphocyte reaction products and comparing them with unstimulated pre-transplant donor and recipient T cells. A cohort of fewer than 25 intestinal transplant recipients, including one retransplant, was enrolled, and 3 patients lacking pretransplant specimens were excluded. A peak of at least 4% donor T cells among recipient peripheral blood mononuclear cells was the definition used for donor T cell macrochimerism. Rather than going through the commercial service, samples from three later patients were sequenced in-house on an Illumina MiSeq and processed with MiXCR.

The sample's time point, from its label and the paper: cells obtained before transplantation from donor or recipient. CD3+CD4+ and CD3+CD8+ populations were FACS-sorted from unstimulated pre-transplant donor and recipient cells taken from spleen or lymph nodes. CDR1 and CDR2 are drawn from the germline V gene (reference sequence): MNHEY, SMNVEV. Measured from the cysteine to the phenylalanine, the CDR3 is 15 residues long. Only the CDR3 DNA stays, 45 bases, in frame from base 1. Relative to germline, V is missing 6 bases and J is missing 4 bases, with 8 bases of the junction outside any gene match. Findings and caveats that apply to the study as a whole: GvH clones were detected in recipient bone marrow, and some of these GvH clones were observed earlier in ileal mucosa or blood, consistent with an intestinal mucosal origin. Conclusions were limited by the relatively low number and heterogeneity of intestinal transplant patients. Early after transplant, peak levels of circulating GvH clones were associated with declines in HvG clones. Patients with donor T cell macrochimerism had high GvH to HvG T cell clonal ratios in their allografts.

Preparation of the library involved the immunoSEQ multiplex PCR assay. For most patients, genomic DNA was isolated with the Qiagen DNeasy Blood and Tissue Kit and shipped frozen to Adaptive Biotechnologies for TCR sequencing. High-throughput TCR-beta CDR3 sequencing of genomic DNA from most patients was performed by Adaptive Biotechnologies. The study's own analysis went as follows. TCR sequencing data were retrieved from Adaptive's ImmunoSEQ software for 18 patients, whereas three other patients were processed with MiXCR and VDJtools. To correct CD4 versus CD8 sorting errors, any sequence found in both subsets at a frequency ratio below 5:1 was removed. CDR3 nucleotide sequences shared between donor and recipient were removed because the origin of such sequences could not be assigned. To be classed as alloreactive, a clone needed at least 2-fold expansion over unstimulated cells and a minimum CFSE-low frequency of 0.002% (template counts) or 0.001% (read counts). Clones were considered mappable if detected in sequenced pre-transplant spleen, lymph node, or MLR CFSE-low populations of the donor or recipient. Cumulative frequency of alloreactive clones was calculated as a percentage of all sequences weighted by copy number. Entries here come from immuneACCESS through TCRdb and include only in-frame sequences with V and J called. Some clones fail to appear in such tables; in the studies checked, an unresolved V gene covers under half of the shortfall, and the cause of the remainder is unknown. V and J calls and clone size are as listed in that table; D and trimming were resolved from the DNA. The sample data list 95,000 to 150,000 clones, and approximately 95% of these were observed just once. In total, the top ten clones hold around 3% of the sample.

The clonotype originates from a human donor who received an intestinal transplant. Material: unstimulated CD8+ T cells sorted from spleen or lymph node cells, obtained before intestinal transplant. The chain was built from TRBV27 and TRBJ2-7; the junction holds 11 bases that match TRBD1. This receptor carries the CDR3 CASSRGQGARYEQYF. In nucleotide form, the sequence is TGTGCCAGCAGCCGAGGACAGGGGGCAAGGTACGAGCAGTACTTC.